Reported below is one TCR beta chain. The entry originates in a study of blood T cell repertoires in COVID-19. Study at large: The cDNA or gDNA used as material had been derived from T cells, B-cell-depleted T cells, or PBMCs.

There are 14 residues in the CDR3. The V end lost 0 bases, the J end lost 4 bases, and 8 bases lay between the germline ends. The V gene's germline CDR1 is SGHKS and CDR2 YYEKEE (reference sequence). The data were produced by immunoSEQ multiplex PCR, yet TCRdb's version contains in-frame clones alone and is incomplete. The repertoire holds about 210,000 clones, with roughly 86% as singletons. Input material: peripheral blood. This TCR came from a man between 60 and 75 years old with acute or convalescent COVID-19. The J gene is TRBJ1-5, the V gene TRBV5-5; D gene ambiguous. CDR3 DNA sequence: TGTGCCAGCAGCTTGGGGTTCAGGAATCAGCCCCAGCATTTT. It translates to CASSLGFRNQPQHF.